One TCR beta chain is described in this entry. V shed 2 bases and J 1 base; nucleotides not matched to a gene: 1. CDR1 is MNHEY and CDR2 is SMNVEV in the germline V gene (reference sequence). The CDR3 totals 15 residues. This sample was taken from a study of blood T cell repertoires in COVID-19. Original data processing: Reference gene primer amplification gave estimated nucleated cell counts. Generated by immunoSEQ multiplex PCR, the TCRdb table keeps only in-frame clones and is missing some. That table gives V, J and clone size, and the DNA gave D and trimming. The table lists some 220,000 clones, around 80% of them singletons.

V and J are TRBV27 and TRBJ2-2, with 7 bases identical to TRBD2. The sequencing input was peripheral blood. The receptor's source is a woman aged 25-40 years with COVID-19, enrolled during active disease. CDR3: CASSLGTMNTGELFF. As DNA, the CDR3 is TGTGCCAGCAGTTTAGGGACTATGAACACCGGGGAGCTGTTTTTT.